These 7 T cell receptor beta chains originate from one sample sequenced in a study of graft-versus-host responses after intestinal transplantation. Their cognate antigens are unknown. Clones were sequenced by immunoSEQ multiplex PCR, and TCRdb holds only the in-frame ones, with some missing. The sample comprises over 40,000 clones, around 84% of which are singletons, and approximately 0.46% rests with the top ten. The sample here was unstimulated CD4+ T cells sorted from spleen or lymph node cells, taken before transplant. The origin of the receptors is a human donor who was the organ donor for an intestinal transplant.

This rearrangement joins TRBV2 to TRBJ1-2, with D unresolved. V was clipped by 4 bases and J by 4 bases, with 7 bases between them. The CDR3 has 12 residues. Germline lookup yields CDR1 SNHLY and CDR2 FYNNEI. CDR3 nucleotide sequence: TGTGCCAGCAGTGGCGACGGCTATGGCTACACCTTC. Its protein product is CASSGDGYGYTF.

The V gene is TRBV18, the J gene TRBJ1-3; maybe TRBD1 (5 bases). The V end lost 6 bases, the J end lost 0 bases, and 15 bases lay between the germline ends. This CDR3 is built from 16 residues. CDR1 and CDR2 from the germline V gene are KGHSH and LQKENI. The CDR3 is CASSGQTAYSGNTIYF. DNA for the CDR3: TGTGCCAGCTCGGGGCAGACTGCTTACTCTGGAAACACCATATATTTT.

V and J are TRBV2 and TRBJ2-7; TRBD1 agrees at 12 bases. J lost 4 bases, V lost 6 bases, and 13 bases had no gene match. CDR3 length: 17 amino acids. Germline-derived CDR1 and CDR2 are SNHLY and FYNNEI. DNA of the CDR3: TGTGCCAGCAGCCTCCTGATGGGGGACAGGGGGCCTTACGAGCAGTACTTC. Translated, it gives CASSLLMGDRGPYEQYF. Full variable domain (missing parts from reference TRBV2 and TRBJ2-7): EPEVTQTPSHQVTQMGQEVILRCVPISNHLYFYWYRQILGQKVEFLVSFYNNEISEKSEIFDDQFSVERPDGSNFTLKIRSTKLEDSAMYFCASSLLMGDRGPYEQYFGPGTRLTVT.

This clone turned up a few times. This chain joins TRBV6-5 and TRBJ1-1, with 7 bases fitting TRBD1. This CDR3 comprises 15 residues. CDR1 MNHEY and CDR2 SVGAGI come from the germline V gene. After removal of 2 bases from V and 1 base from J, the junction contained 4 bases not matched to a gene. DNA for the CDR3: TGTGCCAGCAGTTACCCTAACAGGGGGAACACTGAAGCTTTCTTT. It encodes CASSYPNRGNTEAFF.

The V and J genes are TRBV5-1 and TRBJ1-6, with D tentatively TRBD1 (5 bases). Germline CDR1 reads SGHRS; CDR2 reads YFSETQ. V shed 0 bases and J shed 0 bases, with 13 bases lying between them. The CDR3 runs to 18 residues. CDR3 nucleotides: TGCGCCAGCAGCTTGGTGGGGGGTCGTCACTCCTATAATTCACCCCTCCACTTT. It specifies CASSLVGGRHSYNSPLHF.

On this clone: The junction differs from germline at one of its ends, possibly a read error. CDR3 DNA sequence: TGTGCCATCAGTGAGTCTGGGAATCCAATCTTC. It encodes CAISESGNPIF. This chain links TRBV10-3 with TRBJ2-1; D is ambiguous. The CDR3 is 11 amino acids. CDR1 is ENHRY and CDR2 is SYGVKD in the germline V gene.

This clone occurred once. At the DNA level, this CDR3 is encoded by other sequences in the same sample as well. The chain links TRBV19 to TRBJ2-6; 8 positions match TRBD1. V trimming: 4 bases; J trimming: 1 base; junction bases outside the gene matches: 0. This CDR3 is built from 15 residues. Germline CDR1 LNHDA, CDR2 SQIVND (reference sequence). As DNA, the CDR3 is TGTGCCAGTAGTAACAGGGGGTCTGGGGCCAACGTCCTGACTTTC. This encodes CASSNRGSGANVLTF.